This T cell receptor beta chain was found in a study of cytotoxic CD8 clonotypes in ibrutinib-treated CLL. Regarding the study as a whole: Treatment left the uncommon public clonotypes either contracted or stable in frequency.

A remark on this clone: The antigen remains unidentified.

TCRdb's copy holds only in-frame clones and misses some; the assay was immunoSEQ multiplex PCR. Of some 200,000 clones in the sample, 75% to 85% were seen once. The clonotype comes from a human donor with chronic lymphocytic leukemia. Source: PBMCs, taken after 12 months of ibrutinib treatment.

The CDR3 sequence is CASSLGREQYF. As DNA, the CDR3 is TGTGCCAGCAGTCTCGGTAGGGAGCAGTACTTC. The J gene is TRBJ2-7, the V gene TRBV6-1; no reliable D call. V lost 5 bases and J 7 bases, leaving 9 bases between the germline ends. The germline CDR1 and CDR2 sequences are MNHNS and SASEGT. This CDR3 is built from 11 residues.